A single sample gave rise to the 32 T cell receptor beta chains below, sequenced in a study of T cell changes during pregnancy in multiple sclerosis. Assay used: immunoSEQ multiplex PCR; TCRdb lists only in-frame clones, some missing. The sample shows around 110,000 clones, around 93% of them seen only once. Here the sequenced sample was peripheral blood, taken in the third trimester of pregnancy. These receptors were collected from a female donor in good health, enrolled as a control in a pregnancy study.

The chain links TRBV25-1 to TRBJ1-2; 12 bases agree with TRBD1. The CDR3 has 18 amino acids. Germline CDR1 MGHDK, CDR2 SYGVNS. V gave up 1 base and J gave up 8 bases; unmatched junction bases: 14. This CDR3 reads CASSESRARGQGARGYTF. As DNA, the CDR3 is TGTGCCAGCAGTGAATCGAGGGCCCGGGGACAGGGGGCGAGAGGCTACACCTTC.

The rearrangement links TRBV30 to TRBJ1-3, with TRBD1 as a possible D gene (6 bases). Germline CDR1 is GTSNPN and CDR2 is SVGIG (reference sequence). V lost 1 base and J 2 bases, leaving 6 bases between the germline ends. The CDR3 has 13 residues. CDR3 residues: CAWSGDTGNTIYF. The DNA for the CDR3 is TGTGCCTGGAGTGGGGACACTGGAAACACCATATATTTT.

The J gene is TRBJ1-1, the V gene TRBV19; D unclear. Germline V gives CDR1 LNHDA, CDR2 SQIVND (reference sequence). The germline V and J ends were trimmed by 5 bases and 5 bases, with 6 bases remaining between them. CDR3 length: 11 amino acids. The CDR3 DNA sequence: TGTGCCAGTAGTCCGGGGACTGAAGCTTTCTTT. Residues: CASSPGTEAFF.

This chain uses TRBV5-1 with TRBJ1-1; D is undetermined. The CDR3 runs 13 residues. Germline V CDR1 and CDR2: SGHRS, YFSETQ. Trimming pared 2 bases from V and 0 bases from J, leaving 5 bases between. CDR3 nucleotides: TGCGCCAGCAGCTTAAGCCTGAACACTGAAGCTTTCTTT. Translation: CASSLSLNTEAFF.

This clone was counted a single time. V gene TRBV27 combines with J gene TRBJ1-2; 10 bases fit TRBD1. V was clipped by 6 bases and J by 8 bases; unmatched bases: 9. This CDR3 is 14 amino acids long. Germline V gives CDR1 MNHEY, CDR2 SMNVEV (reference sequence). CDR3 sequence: CASRMTGGAQGYTF. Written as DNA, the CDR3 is TGTGCCAGCAGAATGACAGGGGGCGCGCAGGGCTACACCTTC.

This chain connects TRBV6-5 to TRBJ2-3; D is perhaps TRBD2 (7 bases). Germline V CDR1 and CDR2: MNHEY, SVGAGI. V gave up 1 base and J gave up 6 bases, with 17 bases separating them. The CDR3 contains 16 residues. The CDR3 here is CASSYLGGGLVDTQYF. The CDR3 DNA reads TGTGCCAGCAGTTACTTGGGCGGGGGCCTGGTTGATACGCAGTATTTT.

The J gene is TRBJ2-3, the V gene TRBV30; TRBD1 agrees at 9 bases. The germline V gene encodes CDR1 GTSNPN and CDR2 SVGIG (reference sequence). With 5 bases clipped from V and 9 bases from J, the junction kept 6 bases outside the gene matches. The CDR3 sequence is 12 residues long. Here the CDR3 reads CAWGTGLGTQYF. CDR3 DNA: TGTGCCTGGGGGACAGGGCTTGGGACGCAGTATTTT.

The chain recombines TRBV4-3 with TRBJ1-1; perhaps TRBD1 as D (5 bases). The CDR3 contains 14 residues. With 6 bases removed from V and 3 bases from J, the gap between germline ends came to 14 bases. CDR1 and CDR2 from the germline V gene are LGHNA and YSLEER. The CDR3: CASRAGSRDTEAFF. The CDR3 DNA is TGCGCCAGCAGGGCCGGGAGCAGGGACACTGAAGCTTTCTTT.

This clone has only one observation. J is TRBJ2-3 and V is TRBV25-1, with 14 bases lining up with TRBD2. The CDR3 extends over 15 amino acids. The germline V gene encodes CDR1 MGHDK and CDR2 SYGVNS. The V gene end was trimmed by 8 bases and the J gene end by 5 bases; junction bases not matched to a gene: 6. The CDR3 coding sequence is TGTGCCAGCGATGGACTAGCGGGGGGAGGAGATACGCAGTATTTT. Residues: CASDGLAGGGDTQYF.

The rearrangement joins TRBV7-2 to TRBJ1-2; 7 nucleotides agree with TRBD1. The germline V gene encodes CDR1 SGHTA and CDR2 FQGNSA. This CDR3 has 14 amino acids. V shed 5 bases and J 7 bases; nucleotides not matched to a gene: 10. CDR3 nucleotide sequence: TGTGCCAGCAGCCCCTCCGGGACAGTGAGTGGCTACACCTTC. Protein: CASSPSGTVSGYTF.

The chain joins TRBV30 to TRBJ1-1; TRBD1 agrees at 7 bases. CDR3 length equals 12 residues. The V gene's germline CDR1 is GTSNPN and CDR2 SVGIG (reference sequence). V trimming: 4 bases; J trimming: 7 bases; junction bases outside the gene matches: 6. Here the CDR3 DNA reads TGTGCCTGGATGCGACAGGGCCTTGAAGCTTTCTTT. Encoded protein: CAWMRQGLEAFF.

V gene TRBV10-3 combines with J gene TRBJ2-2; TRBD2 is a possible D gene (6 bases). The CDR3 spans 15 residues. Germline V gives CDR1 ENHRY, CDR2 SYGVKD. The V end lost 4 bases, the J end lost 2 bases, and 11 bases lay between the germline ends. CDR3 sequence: CAISGTGTNTGELFF. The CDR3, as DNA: TGTGCCATCAGTGGGACCGGGACTAACACCGGGGAGCTGTTTTTT.

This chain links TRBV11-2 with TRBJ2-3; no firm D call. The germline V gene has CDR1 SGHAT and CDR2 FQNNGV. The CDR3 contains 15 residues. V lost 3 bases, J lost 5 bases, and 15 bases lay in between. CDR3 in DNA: TGTGCCAGCAGCTTCCGGAGTTTAATAAGAGATACGCAGTATTTT. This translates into CASSFRSLIRDTQYF.

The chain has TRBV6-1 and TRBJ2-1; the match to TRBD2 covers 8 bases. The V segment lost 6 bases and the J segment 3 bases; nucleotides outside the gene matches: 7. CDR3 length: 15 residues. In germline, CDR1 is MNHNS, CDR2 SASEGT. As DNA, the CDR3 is TGTGCCAGCAGCCTGGAGAGCGGGGGCTACAATGAGCAGTTCTTC. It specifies CASSLESGGYNEQFF.

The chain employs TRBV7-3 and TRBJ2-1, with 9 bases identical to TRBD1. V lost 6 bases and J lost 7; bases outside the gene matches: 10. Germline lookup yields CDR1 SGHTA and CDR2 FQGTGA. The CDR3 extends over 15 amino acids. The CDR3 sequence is CASSPAGQGRNEQFF. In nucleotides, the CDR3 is TGTGCCAGCAGTCCAGCCGGACAGGGGAGGAATGAGCAGTTCTTC.

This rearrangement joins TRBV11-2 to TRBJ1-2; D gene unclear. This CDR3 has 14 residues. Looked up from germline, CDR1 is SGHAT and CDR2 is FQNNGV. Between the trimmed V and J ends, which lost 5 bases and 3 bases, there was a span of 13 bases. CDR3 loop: CASSVGQVHYGYTF. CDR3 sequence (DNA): TGTGCCAGCAGCGTTGGGCAGGTCCACTATGGCTACACCTTC.

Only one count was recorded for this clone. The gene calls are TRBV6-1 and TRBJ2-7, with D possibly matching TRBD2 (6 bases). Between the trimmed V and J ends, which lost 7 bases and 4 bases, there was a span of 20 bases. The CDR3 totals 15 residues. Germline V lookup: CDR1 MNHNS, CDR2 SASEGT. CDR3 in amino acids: CASTAIQDGTYEQYF. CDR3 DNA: TGTGCCAGCACAGCAATACAAGATGGGACTTACGAGCAGTACTTC.

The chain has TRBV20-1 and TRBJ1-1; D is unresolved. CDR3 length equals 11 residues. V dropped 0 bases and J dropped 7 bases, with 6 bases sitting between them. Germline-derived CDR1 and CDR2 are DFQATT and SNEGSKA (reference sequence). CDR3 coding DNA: TGCAGTGCTAGAGATCTTAATGAAGCTTTCTTT. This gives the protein CSARDLNEAFF.

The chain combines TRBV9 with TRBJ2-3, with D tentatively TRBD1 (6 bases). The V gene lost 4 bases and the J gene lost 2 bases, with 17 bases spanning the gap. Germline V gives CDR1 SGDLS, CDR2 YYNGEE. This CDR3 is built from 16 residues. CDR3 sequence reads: CASSKGRVGATDTQYF. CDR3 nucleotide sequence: TGTGCCAGCAGCAAGGGAAGGGTGGGGGCCACAGATACGCAGTATTTT. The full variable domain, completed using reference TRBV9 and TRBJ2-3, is DSGVTQTPKHLITATGQRVTLRCSPRSGDLSVYWYQQSLDQGLQFLIQYYNGEERAKGNILERFSAQQFPDLHSELNLSSLELGDSALYFCASSKGRVGATDTQYFGPGTRLTVL.

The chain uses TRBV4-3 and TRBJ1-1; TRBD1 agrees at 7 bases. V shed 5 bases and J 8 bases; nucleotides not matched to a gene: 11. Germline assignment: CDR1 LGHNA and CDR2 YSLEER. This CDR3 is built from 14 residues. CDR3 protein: CASSARQGTDEAFF. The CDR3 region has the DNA TGCGCCAGCAGCGCACGACAGGGAACCGACGAAGCTTTCTTT.

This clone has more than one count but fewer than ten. The CDR3: CASSRGQSMNTEAFF. The CDR3 DNA sequence: TGTGCCAGTAGTAGGGGACAGTCCATGAACACTGAAGCTTTCTTT. V usage is TRBV19 and J usage is TRBJ1-1, with TRBD1 identical over 7 bases. Germline CDR1 LNHDA, CDR2 SQIVND (reference sequence). The V gene end was trimmed by 4 bases and the J gene end by 0 bases; junction bases not matched to a gene: 5. The CDR3 is 15 residues long.

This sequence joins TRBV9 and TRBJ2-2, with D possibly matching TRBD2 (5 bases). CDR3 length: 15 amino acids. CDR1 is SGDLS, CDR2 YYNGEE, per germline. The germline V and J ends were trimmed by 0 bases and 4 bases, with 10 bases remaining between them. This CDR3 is CASSVVAEGTGELFF. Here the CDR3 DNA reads TGTGCCAGCAGCGTAGTGGCCGAGGGCACCGGGGAGCTGTTTTTT.

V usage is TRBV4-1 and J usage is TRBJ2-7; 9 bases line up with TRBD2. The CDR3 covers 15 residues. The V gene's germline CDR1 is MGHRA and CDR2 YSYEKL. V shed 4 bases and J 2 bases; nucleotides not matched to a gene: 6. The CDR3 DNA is TGCGCCAGCAGCCTATCTAGCGGGGCGGCCTACGAGCAGTACTTC. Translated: CASSLSSGAAYEQYF.

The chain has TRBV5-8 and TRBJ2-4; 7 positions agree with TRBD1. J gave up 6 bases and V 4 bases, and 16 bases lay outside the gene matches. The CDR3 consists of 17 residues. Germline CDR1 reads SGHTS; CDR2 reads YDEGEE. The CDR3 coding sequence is TGTGCCAGCAGCCCCACCCCCCTTACCGGGACAGTAAACATTCAGTACTTC. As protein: CASSPTPLTGTVNIQYF. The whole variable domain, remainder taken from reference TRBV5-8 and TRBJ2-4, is EAGVTQSPTHLIKTRGQQATLRCSPISGHTSVYWYQQALGLGLQFLLWYDEGEERNRGNFPPRFSGRQFPNYSSELNVNALELEDSALYLCASSPTPLTGTVNIQYFGAGTRLSVL.

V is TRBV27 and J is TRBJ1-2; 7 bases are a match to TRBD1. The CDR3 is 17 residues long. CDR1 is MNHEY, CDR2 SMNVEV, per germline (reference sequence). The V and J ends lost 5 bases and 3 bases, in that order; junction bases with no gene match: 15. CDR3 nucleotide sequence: TGTGCCAGCAGTACAATCACGACCGACAGGGATTACTATGGCTACACCTTC. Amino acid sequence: CASSTITTDRDYYGYTF.

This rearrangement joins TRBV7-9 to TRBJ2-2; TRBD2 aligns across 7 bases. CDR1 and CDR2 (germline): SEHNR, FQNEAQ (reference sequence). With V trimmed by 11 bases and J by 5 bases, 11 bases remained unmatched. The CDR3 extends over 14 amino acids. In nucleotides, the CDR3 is TGTGCCCCTACAGACGGGGGGATTACCGGGGAGCTGTTTTTT. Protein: CAPTDGGITGELFF. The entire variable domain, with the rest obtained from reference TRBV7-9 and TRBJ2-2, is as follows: DTGVSQNPRHKITKRGQNVTFRCDPISEHNRLYWYRQTLGQGPEFLTYFQNEAQLEKSRLLSDRFSAERPKGSFSTLEIQRTEQGDSAMYLCAPTDGGITGELFFGEGSRLTVL.

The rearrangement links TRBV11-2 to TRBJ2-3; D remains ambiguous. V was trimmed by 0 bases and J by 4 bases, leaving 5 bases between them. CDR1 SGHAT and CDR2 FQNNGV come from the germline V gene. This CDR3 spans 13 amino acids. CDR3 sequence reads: CASSLEAADTQYF. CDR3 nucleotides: TGTGCCAGCAGCTTAGAGGCAGCAGATACGCAGTATTTT.

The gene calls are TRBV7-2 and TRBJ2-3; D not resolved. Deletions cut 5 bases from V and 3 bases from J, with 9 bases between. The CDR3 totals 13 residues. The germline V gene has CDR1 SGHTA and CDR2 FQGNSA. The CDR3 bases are TGTGCCAGCAGCCTACGTGAGACAGATACGCAGTATTTT. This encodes CASSLRETDTQYF.

The CDR3 nucleotides are TGTGCCAGCAGTCGAAAGACAGCTAGCAATCAGCCCCAGCATTTT. Translation: CASSRKTASNQPQHF. This rearrangement joins TRBV6-6 to TRBJ1-5; possible D gene TRBD1, 5 bases. Germline loops: CDR1 MNHNY, CDR2 SVGAGI (reference sequence). The CDR3 totals 15 residues. Trimming cost V 5 bases and J 0 bases, with 11 bases left between them.

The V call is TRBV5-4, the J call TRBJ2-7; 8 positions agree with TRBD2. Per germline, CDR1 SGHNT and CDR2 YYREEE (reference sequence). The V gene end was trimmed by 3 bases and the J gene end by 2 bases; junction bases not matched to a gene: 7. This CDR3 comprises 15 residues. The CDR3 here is CASSSGGGGPYEQYF. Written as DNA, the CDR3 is TGTGCCAGCAGCTCGGGGGGCGGGGGGCCCTACGAGCAGTACTTC.

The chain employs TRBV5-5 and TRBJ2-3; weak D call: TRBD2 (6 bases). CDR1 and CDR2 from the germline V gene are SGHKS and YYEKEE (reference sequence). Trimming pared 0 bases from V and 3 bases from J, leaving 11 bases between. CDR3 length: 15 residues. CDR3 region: CASSLDGAGTDTQYF. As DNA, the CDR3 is TGTGCCAGCAGCTTGGACGGTGCGGGAACAGATACGCAGTATTTT.

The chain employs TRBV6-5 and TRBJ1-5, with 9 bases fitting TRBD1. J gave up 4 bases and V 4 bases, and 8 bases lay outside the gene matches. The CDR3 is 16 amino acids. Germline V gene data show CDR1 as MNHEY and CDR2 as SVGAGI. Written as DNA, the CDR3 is TGTGCCAGCAGTTCTTCCGGACAGGGGATGAATCAGCCCCAGCATTTT. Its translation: CASSSSGQGMNQPQHF.